The clone carrying this T cell receptor beta chain was counted a few times. What it binds is unknown. With 4 bases removed from V and 8 bases from J, the gap between germline ends came to 13 bases. The germline gives CDR1 KGHSH, CDR2 LQKENI. There are 13 residues in the CDR3. This sample was included in a study of beta chain features in type 1 diabetes. Study-level results: Type 1 diabetes patients had TCRB CDR3s that were shorter (moderately but significantly so) in all four CD4+ subsets.

As every portion of the isolated RNA was reverse transcribed, the sequencing read expressed TCRB transcripts. TCRdb's table, derived via immunoSEQ multiplex PCR, lists solely in-frame clones and lacks some. In the table there are roughly 100,000 clones, 28% of which are singletons. The receptor comes from a woman aged 18-30 years with type 1 diabetes. The sample comprised central memory CD4+ T cells from blood. V usage is TRBV18 and J usage is TRBJ2-3; D gene uncertain. CDR3 residues: CASSLENIGTQYF. The CDR3 DNA follows: TGTGCCAGCTCACTAGAGAATATCGGTACGCAGTATTTT. The full variable domain, in which reference TRBV18 and TRBJ2-3 provide the parts outside the CDR3, is NAGVMQNPRHLVRRRGQEARLRCSPMKGHSHVYWYRQLPEEGLKFMVYLQKENIIDESGMPKERFSAEFPKEGPSILRIQQVVRGDSAAYFCASSLENIGTQYFGPGTRLTVL.